Listed here is a single TCR beta chain. This clonotype was picked up many times. This clone's antigen is unknown. There are no base qualities to consult, and no much larger clone falls within one base. Amplification of TCR beta CDR3 regions was carried out from RNA transcripts. The TCR CDR3 was subjected to a first round of RT-PCR using the HTBI primer set and the Qiagen OneStep RT-PCR kit. A second multiplex PCR round built the libraries, followed by size selection and purification. Paired-end sequencing of the libraries was performed with 100 bp reads on an Illumina HiSeq2000. Per the original workflow: SOAPnuke was used to process the raw data, removing reads that contained adapters or uncalled bases, had a mean Phred below 15, or lacked an exact match to the constant primer or identifier. COPE v1.2.5 was used to merge the high-quality paired reads, and each unique nucleotide sequence was defined as a clonotype. Clonotypes were aligned to IMGT TRBV, TRBD and TRBJ reference segments using MiTCR v1.1. Only V-J combinations with frequency above 0.0001, covering roughly 99% of repertoires, were analysed. A TCS score was defined as the ratio of F50 (clonal expansion) to E x V (chaos), with BLOSUM62-based TCRdist applied between CDR3 peptides within each V-J. Welch's t-statistics and random forest reduced roughly 500 V-J features to under 15, which were used in a naive Bayes classifier (R e1071). TCRdb's own reprocessing of the public reads used fastp at Q25 and MiXCR and kept productive beta chains. CDR3 protein sequences are deduplicated, and each keeps its most common genes and DNA. The V and J calls here are based on TCRdb, not the publication. The sample table contains fewer than 250,000 distinct CDR3 sequences; only one count was recorded for roughly a quarter of them. The ten largest clones capture 30% to 40% of the sample.

The sample belongs to a study of T cells in Graves' hyperthyroidism and ophthalmopathy (dated by TCRdb to the late 2010s). With regard to the full study: Peripheral blood was sampled at the time of initial diagnosis, prior to any treatment. The 90 to 100 discovery patients were randomly divided into training and test sets at a 7:3 ratio. According to the paper, TCR Vbeta CDR3 sequencing was carried out on around 140 peripheral blood samples, which came from more than 40 ophthalmopathy, under 80 hyperthyroidism and roughly 17 progressor patients. The study also compared thyroid tissue and blood T-cell repertoires from more than 5 Graves' hyperthyroidism patients. Whether ophthalmopathy could be predicted prospectively was tested in an independent validation cohort made up of about 20 hyperthyroidism patients plus 17 patients who later progressed to ophthalmopathy. After sampling, hyperthyroidism patients received methimazole starting at 30 mg daily, and ophthalmopathy patients received high-dose intravenous methylprednisolone. To identify distinguishing TCR V-J signatures, a discovery cohort of roughly 100 patients was used, comprising some 43 with Graves' ophthalmopathy and roughly 60 with stable Graves' hyperthyroidism. Paper-wide results and their limitations: A 13 V-J signature model separated ophthalmopathy from stable hyperthyroidism, with around 88% sensitivity and roughly 81% specificity in cross-validation and 80%/75% in testing. In validation, the model predicted progression to ophthalmopathy a median of around 6.5 months before onset, with approximately 68% sensitivity and roughly 79% specificity. Sample size was not statistically predetermined, and investigators were not blinded to group allocation. Blood samples also contained most of the expanded thyroid clonotypes (frequency above 0.001), which suggests that blood repertoires may reflect thyroid immune responses.

Here V drops 6 bases and J drops 3 bases, and the junction holds 3 bases not matched to any gene. The germline V gene (reference sequence) sets CDR1 to DFQATT and CDR2 to SNEGSKA. The CDR3 measures 12 amino acids from cysteine to phenylalanine. CDR3 DNA is the only sequence kept; it has 36 bases, read in frame from the first base. In the ophthalmopathy patients, disease was moderately to severely active, with a Clinical Activity Score of 3 or more, a NOSPECS grade of 4 or more, and a duration of less than 3 months. Any patient with an uncontrolled infection, another autoimmune disease, pregnancy or lactation was excluded. Diagnoses relied on clinical symptoms, serum thyroxine and TRAb, thyroid ultrasound and orbital computed tomography. Ficoll-Paque density gradient centrifugation was used to isolate PBMCs from under 11 ml of fresh peripheral blood. Total RNA was extracted with Trizol reagent, and quality was checked on an Agilent 2100 Bioanalyzer.

The TCR sequence derives from a middle-aged woman with Graves' ophthalmopathy. The chain links TRBV20-1 with TRBJ1-2, with 8 junctional bases fitting TRBD1. Sequencing input: blood. The sequenced DNA: TGCAGTGCCCCAGGGGGCGACTATGGCTACACCTTC. It translates as CSAPGGDYGYTF.